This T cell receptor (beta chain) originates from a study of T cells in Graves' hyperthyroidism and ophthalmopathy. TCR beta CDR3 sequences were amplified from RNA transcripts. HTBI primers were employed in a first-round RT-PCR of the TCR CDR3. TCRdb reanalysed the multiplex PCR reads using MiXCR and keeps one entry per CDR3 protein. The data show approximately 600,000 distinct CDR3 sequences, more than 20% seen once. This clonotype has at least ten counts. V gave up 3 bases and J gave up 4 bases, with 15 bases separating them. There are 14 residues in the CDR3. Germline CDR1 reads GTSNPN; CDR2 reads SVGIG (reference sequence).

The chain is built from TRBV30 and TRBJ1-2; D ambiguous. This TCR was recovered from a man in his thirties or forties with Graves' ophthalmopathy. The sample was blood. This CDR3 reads CAWRPGIQSYGYTF. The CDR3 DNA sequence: TGTGCCTGGAGACCCGGGATCCAAAGCTATGGCTACACCTTC. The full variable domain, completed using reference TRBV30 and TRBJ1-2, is SQTIHQWPATLVQPVGSPLSLECTVEGTSNPNLYWYRQAAGRGLQLLFYSVGIGQISSEVPQNLSASRPQDRQFILSSKKLLLSDSGFYLCAWRPGIQSYGYTFGSGTRLTVV.